A single T cell receptor beta chain is shown here with its context. The sample originates from a study of OX40 agonist ivuxolimab in advanced cancers. About the study: Checkpoint inhibitors had been given previously to about 38% of patients.

The CDR3 totals 16 residues. The germline V gene has CDR1 ENHRY and CDR2 SYGVKD. Trimming stripped 2 bases from V and 3 bases from J, with 13 bases between. Sequencing used immunoSEQ multiplex PCR; TCRdb keeps in-frame clones, though not all of them. The sample includes under 55,000 clones, about 93% of them seen just once. Here the sequenced sample was CD4+ or CD8+ T cells sorted from blood, taken in a trial of the OX40 agonist ivuxolimab. This chain joins TRBV10-3 and TRBJ2-2; a possible D gene is TRBD1 (6 bases). The sequence derives from an adult with an advanced solid tumor such as melanoma, head and neck, liver or kidney cancer. The CDR3 protein is CAISEGWDTYTGELFF. CDR3 in DNA: TGTGCCATCAGTGAGGGCTGGGACACTTACACCGGGGAGCTGTTTTTT.